The clone carrying this TCR beta chain was found a few times. The antigen remains unidentified. Original methodology: The median was 95,638 TCRs per sample, ranging roughly 20,000 to 750,000. Via MiXCR, TCRdb re-called the RACE reads, giving one row per CDR3 protein. These V and J calls rely on TCRdb rather than the paper's analysis. The data contain fewer than 300,000 distinct CDR3 sequences, about 9% of them seen just once; the ten biggest clones take up around 2.5%. This entry comes from a study of human T cells and chemical hapten exposure. Overall study results and limits: With DPC sensitization, TCRs exceeding 1 in 1000 frequency showed no change.

Germline CDR1 reads MNHNY; CDR2 reads SVGAGI (reference sequence). The V end lost 1 base, the J end lost 3 bases, and 13 bases lay between the germline ends. The CDR3 totals 15 residues. Time point of the sample: pre-sensitization, week 0. Indicated treatment: therapeutic diphenylcyclopropenone sensitization with weekly scalp DPC. The chain employs TRBV6-6 and TRBJ2-7, with D possibly matching TRBD2 (6 bases). Sample: whole blood, taken in connection with sensitization to the hapten diphenylcyclopropenone (DPC). This sequence was found in a middle-aged woman with alopecia areata. Some clones in this sample may be carry-over from other donors' samples. The CDR3 spells CASSYFERRDYEQYF. The CDR3 nucleotides read TGTGCCAGCAGTTACTTCGAGCGGAGGGACTACGAGCAGTACTTC.